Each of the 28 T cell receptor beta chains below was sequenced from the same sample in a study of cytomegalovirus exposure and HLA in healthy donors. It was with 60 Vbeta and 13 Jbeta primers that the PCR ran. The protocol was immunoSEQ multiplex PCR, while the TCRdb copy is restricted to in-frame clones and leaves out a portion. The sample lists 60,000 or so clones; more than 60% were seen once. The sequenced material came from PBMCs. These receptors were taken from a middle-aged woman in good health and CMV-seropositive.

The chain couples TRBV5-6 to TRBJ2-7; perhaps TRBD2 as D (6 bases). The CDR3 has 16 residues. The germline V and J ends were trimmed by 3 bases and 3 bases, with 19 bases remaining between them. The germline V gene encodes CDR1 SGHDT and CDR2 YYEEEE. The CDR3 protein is CASSSVAGTGSYEQYF. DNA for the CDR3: TGTGCCAGCAGCTCCGTCGCTGGGACTGGGAGCTACGAGCAGTACTTC.

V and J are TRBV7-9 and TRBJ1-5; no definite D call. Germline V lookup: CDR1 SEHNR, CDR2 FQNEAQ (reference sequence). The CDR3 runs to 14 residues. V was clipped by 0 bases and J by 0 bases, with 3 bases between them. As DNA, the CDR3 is TGTGCCAGCAGCTTAGCCGGTAGCAATCAGCCCCAGCATTTT. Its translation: CASSLAGSNQPQHF.

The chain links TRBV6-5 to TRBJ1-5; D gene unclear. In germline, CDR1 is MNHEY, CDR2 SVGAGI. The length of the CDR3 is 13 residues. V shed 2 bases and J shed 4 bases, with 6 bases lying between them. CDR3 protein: CASSYGENQPQHF. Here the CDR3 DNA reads TGTGCCAGCAGTTACGGAGAGAATCAGCCCCAGCATTTT.

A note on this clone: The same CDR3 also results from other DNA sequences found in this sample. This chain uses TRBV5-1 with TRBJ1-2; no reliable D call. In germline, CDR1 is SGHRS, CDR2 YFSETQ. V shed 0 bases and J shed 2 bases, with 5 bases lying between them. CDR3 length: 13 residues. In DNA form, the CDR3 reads TGCGCCAGCAGCTTGGTGACAAACTATGGCTACACCTTC. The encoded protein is CASSLVTNYGYTF.

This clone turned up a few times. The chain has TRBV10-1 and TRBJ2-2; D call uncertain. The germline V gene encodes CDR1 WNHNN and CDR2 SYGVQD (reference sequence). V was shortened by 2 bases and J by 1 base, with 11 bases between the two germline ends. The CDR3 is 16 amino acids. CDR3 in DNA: TGCGCCAGCAGTGAGGGCGGCCGTGGGAACACCGGGGAGCTGTTTTTT. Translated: CASSEGGRGNTGELFF.

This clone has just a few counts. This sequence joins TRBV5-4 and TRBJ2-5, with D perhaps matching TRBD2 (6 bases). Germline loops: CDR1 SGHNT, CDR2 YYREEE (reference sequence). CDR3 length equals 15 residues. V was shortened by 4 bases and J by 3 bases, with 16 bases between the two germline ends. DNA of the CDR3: TGTGCCAGCAGCCCCATGGAGGGGAAGGAAGAGACCCAGTACTTC. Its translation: CASSPMEGKEETQYF.

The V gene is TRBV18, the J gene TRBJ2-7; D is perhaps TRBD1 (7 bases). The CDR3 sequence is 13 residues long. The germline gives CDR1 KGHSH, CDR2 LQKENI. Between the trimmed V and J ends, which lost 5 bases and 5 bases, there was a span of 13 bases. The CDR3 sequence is CASSGQGGDEQYF. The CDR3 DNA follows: TGTGCCAGCTCAGGGCAGGGGGGTGACGAGCAGTACTTC.

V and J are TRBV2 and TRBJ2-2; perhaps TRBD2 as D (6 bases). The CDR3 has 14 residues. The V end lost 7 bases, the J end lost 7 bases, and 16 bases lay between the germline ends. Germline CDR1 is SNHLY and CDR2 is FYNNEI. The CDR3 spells CASTLGGGIGELFF. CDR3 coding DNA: TGTGCCAGCACGTTGGGTGGGGGGATCGGGGAGCTGTTTTTT.

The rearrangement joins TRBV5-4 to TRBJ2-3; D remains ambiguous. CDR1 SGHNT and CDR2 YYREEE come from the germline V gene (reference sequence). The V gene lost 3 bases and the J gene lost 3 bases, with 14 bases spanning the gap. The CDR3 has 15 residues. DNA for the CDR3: TGTGCCAGCAGCTCCCAGTCAGTATCAACAGATACGCAGTATTTT. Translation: CASSSQSVSTDTQYF.

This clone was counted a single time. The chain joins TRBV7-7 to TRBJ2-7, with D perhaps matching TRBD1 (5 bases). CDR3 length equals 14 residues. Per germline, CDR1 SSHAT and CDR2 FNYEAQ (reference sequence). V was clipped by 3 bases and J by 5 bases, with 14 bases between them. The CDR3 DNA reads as TGTGCCAGCAGCTTGAGCCAGGGATCCAACGAGCAGTACTTC. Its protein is CASSLSQGSNEQYF.

CDR3: CASSLTGGDNEKLFF. In DNA, the CDR3 is TGTGCCAGCAGCTTGACTGGGGGGGATAATGAAAAACTGTTTTTT. The chain has TRBV5-8 and TRBJ1-4; D perhaps matches TRBD1 (5 bases). There are 15 residues in the CDR3. Trimming left V 1 base short and J 4 bases short, with 11 bases between. In germline, CDR1 is SGHTS, CDR2 YDEGEE.

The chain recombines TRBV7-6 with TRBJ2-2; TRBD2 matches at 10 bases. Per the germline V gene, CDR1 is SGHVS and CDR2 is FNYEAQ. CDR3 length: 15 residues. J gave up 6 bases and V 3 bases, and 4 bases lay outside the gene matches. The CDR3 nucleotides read TGTGCCAGCAGCTTGATAGCGGGGGGTCCCGGGGAGCTGTTTTTT. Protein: CASSLIAGGPGELFF.

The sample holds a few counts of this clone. CDR3 amino acids: CASSQPDRGGTYGYTF. For the CDR3, the DNA is TGCGCCAGCAGCCAGCCCGACAGGGGAGGAACCTATGGCTACACCTTC. The V gene is TRBV5-1, the J gene TRBJ1-2; the match to TRBD1 covers 8 bases. The CDR3 runs 16 residues. V gave up 4 bases and J gave up 4 bases; unmatched junction bases: 12. Germline assignment: CDR1 SGHRS and CDR2 YFSETQ. Looking up the rest from reference TRBV5-1 and TRBJ1-2 gives the full variable domain: KAGVTQTPRYLIKTRGQQVTLSCSPISGHRSVSWYQQTPGQGLQFLFEYFSETQRNKGNFPGRFSGRQFSNSRSEMNVSTLELGDSALYLCASSQPDRGGTYGYTFGSGTRLTVV.

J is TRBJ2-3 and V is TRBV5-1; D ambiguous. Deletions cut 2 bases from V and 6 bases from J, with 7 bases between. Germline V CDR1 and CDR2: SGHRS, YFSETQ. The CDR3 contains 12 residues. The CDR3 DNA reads TGCGCCAGCAGCTTCTCACTGGATACGCAGTATTTT. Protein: CASSFSLDTQYF.

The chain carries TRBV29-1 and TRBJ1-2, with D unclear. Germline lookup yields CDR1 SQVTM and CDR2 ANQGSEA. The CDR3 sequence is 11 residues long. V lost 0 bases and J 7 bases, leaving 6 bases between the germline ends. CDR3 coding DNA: TGCAGCGTTGAAGAGGGCCGTGGCTACACCTTC. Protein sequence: CSVEEGRGYTF.

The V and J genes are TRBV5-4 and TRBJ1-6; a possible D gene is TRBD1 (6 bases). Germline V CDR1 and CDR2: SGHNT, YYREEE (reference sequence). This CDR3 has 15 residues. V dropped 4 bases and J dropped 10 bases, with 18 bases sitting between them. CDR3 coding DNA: TGTGCCAGCAGCCCGCGACAGGAGCTAAGGTCACCCCTCCACTTT. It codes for CASSPRQELRSPLHF.

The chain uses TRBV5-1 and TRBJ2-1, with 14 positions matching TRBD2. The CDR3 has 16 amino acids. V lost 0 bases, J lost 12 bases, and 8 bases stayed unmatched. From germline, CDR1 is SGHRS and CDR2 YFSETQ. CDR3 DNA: TGCGCCAGCAGCTTGGGACTAGCGGGGGGGCAACAAGCGCAGTTCTTC. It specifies CASSLGLAGGQQAQFF.

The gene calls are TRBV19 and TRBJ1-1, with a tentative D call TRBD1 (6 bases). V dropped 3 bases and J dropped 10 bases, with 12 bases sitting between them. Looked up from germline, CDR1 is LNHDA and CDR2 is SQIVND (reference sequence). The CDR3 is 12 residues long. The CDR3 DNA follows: TGTGCCAGTAGTATCAGGCAGGGGAGAGCTTTCTTT. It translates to CASSIRQGRAFF.

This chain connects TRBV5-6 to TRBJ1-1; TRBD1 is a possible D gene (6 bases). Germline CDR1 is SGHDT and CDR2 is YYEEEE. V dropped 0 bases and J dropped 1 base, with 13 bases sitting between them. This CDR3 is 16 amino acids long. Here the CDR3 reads CASSLAAGVGNTEAFF. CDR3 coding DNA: TGTGCCAGCAGCTTGGCTGCAGGGGTAGGGAACACTGAAGCTTTCTTT.

CDR3 sequence reads: CASSQDGTALSYEQYF. The CDR3 DNA reads TGCGCCAGCAGCCAAGATGGGACAGCGTTATCCTACGAGCAGTACTTC. The V gene is TRBV4-1, the J gene TRBJ2-7; 7 nucleotides line up with TRBD1. There are 16 residues in the CDR3. The V segment lost 0 bases and the J segment 1 base; nucleotides outside the gene matches: 6. The germline V gene encodes CDR1 MGHRA and CDR2 YSYEKL.

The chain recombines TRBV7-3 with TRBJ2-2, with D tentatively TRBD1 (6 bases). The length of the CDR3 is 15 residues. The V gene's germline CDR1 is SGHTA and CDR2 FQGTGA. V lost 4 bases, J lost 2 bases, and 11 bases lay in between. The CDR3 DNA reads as TGTGCCAGCAGCTCTAGGGGGACCAACACCGGGGAGCTGTTTTTT. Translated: CASSSRGTNTGELFF.

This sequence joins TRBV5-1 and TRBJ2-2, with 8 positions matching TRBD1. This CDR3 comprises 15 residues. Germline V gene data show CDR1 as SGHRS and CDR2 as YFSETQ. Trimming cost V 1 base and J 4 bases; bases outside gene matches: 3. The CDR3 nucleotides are TGCGCCAGCAGCTTGCGGCAGGGGGCCACCGGGGAGCTGTTTTTT. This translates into CASSLRQGATGELFF.

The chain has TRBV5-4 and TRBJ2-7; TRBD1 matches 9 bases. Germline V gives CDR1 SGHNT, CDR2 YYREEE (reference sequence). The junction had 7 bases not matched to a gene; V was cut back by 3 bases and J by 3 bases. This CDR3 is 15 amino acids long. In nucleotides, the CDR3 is TGTGCCAGCAGCTCACCAGACAGGGGGTTCTACGAGCAGTACTTC. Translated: CASSSPDRGFYEQYF.

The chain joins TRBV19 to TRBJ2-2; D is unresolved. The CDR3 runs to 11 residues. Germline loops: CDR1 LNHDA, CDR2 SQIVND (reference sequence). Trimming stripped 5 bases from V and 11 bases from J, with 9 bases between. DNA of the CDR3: TGTGCCAGTAGTGCTCTAAGCGAGCTGTTTTTT. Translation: CASSALSELFF.

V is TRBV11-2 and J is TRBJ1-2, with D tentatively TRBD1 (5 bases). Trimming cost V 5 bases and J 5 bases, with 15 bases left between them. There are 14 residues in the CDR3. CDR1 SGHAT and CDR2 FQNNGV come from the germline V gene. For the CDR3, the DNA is TGTGCCAGCAGCCCCCGGACGGGGGTTTATGGCTACACCTTC. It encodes CASSPRTGVYGYTF.

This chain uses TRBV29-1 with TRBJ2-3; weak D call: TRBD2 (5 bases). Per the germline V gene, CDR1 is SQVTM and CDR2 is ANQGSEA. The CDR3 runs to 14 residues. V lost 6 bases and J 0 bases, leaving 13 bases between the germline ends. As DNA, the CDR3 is TGCAGCGTGGGAGCAAGATCTAGCACAGATACGCAGTATTTT. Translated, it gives CSVGARSSTDTQYF.

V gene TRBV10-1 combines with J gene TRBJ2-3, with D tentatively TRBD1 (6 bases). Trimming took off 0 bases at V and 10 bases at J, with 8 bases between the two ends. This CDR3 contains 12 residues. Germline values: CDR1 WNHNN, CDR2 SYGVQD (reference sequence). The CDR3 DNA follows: TGCGCCAGCAGTGAGTCGACAGGCTCGCAGTATTTT. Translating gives CASSESTGSQYF.

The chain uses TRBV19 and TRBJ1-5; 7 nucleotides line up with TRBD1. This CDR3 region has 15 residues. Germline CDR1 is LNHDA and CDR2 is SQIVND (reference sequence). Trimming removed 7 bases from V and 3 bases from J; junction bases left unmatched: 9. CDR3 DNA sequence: TGTGCCAGTACCCCCGAGGGACAGTACAATCAGCCCCAGCATTTT. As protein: CASTPEGQYNQPQHF.